The present T cell receptor (beta chain) was sequenced within a study of blood T cells in healthy people across ages. This clonotype has a count of ten or more. Sample-barcoded 5' priming and a J-beta primer mix drove a second PCR of about 7 to 11 cycles. TCRdb re-called the 5' RACE reads through MiXCR, storing one row per CDR3 protein. The data hold some 550,000 distinct CDR3 sequences, with roughly 48% observed a single time. The V end lost 0 bases, the J end lost 1 base, and 6 bases lay between the germline ends. CDR1 is PRHDT, CDR2 FYEKMQ, per germline (reference sequence). The CDR3 consists of 15 residues.

The chain joins TRBV13 to TRBJ2-2; D call uncertain. Sequencing used blood. This receptor was taken from a man aged 80 or over in good health. In nucleotides, the CDR3 is TGTGCCAGCAGCTTAGGGGGCGGGAACACCGGGGAGCTGTTTTTT. Translating gives CASSLGGGNTGELFF.